This TCR beta chain is drawn from a study of blood T cell repertoires in COVID-19. In the authors' workflow: Nucleated cell counts were estimated from reference gene primer amplification. Using immunoSEQ multiplex PCR, the repertoire was profiled, and TCRdb retains in-frame clones only, with some absent. For V, J and clone size, that table is used; D and trimming come from the DNA. The data show about 140,000 clones, roughly 80% seen once. The CDR3 extends over 14 amino acids. V gave up 0 bases and J gave up 4 bases, with 8 bases separating them. Germline V gene data show CDR1 as SGHRS and CDR2 as YFSETQ.

The sequenced sample consisted of peripheral blood. The chain joins TRBV5-1 to TRBJ1-5; possible D gene TRBD1, 6 bases. The TCR was taken from a man between 45 and 60 years old with acute or convalescent COVID-19. CDR3 in amino acids: CASSLEGGNQPQHF. The CDR3 nucleotides are TGCGCCAGCAGCTTGGAAGGGGGAAATCAGCCCCAGCATTTT.